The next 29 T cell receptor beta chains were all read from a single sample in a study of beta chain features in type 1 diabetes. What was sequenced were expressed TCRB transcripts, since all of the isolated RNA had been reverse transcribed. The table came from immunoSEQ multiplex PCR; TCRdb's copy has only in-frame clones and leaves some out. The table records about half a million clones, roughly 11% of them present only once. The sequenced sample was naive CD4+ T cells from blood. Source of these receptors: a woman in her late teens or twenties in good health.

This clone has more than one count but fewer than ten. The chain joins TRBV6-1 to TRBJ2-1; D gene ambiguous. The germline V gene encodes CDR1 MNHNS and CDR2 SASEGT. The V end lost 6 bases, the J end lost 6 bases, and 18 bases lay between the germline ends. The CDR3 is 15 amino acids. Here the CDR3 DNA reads TGTGCCAGCAGCGGCCCCGGGCAGTTAGCCAATGAGCAGTTCTTC. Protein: CASSGPGQLANEQFF.

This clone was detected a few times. The chain's CDR3 is CAIRERGSYNEQFF. The CDR3 coding sequence is TGTGCCATCAGGGAGAGGGGCTCCTACAATGAGCAGTTCTTC. V is TRBV10-3 and J is TRBJ2-1; D may match TRBD1 or TRBD2 (5 bases each). The V end was cut by 6 bases, the J end by 0 bases, with 9 bases between. The CDR3 consists of 14 residues. CDR1 and CDR2 (germline): ENHRY, SYGVKD.

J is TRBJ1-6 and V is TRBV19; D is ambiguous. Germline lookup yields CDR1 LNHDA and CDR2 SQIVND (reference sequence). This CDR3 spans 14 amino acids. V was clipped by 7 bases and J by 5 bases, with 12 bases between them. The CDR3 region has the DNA TGTGCCAGTACCCGAGGGCAGAATAATTCACCCCTCCACTTT. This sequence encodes CASTRGQNNSPLHF.

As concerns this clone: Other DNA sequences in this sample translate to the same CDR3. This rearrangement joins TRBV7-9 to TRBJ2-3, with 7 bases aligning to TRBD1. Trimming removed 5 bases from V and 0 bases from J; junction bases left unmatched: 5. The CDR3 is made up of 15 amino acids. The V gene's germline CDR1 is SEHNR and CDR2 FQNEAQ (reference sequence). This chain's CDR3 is CASSRGTVSTDTQYF. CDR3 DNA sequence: TGTGCCAGCAGCCGTGGGACAGTCAGCACAGATACGCAGTATTTT.

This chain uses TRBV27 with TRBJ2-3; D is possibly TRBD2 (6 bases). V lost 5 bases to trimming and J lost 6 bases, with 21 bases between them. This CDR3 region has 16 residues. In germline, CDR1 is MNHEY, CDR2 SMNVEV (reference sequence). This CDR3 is CASSPSGGTGIDTQYF. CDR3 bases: TGTGCCAGCAGTCCCTCCGGCGGGACCGGGATCGATACGCAGTATTTT.

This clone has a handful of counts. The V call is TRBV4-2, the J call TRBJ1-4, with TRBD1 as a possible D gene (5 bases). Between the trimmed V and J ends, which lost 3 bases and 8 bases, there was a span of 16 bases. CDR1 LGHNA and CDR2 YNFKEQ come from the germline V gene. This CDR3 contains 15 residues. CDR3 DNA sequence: TGTGCCAGCAGCCAGGAGGGACGACTTAGGGAAAAACTGTTTTTT. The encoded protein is CASSQEGRLREKLFF.

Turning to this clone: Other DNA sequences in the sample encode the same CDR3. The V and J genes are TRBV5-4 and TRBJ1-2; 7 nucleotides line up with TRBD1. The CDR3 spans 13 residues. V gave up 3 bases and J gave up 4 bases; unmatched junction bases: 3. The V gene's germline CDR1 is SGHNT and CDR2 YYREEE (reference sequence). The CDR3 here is CASSSGTAYGYTF. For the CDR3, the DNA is TGTGCCAGCAGCTCGGGGACAGCCTATGGCTACACCTTC. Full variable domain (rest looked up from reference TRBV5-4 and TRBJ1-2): ETGVTQSPTHLIKTRGQQVTLRCSSQSGHNTVSWYQQALGQGPQFIFQYYREEENGRGNFPPRFSGLQFPNYSSELNVNALELDDSALYLCASSSGTAYGYTFGSGTRLTVV.

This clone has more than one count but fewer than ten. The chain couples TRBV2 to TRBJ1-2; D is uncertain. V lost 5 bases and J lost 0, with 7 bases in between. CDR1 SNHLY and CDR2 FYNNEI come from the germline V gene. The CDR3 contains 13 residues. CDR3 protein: CASSPAPNYGYTF. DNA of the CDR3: TGTGCCAGCAGTCCGGCCCCTAACTATGGCTACACCTTC.

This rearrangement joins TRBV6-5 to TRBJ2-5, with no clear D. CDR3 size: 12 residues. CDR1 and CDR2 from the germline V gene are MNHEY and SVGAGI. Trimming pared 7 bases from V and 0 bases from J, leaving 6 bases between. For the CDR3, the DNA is TGTGCCAGCACGTCTCACCAAGAGACCCAGTACTTC. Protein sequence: CASTSHQETQYF.

In nucleotides, the CDR3 is TGTGCCAGCAGCCAAGCGACTAGCGCCGGGGAGCTGTTTTTT. It is translated as CASSQATSAGELFF. This chain links TRBV14 with TRBJ2-2; TRBD2 agrees at 8 bases. The V and J ends lost 1 base and 6 bases, in that order; junction bases with no gene match: 1. The germline gives CDR1 SGHDN, CDR2 FVKESK. This CDR3 contains 14 residues.

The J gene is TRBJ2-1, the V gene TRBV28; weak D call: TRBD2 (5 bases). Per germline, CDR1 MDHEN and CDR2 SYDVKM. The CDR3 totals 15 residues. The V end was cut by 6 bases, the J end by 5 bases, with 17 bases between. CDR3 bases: TGTGCCAGCAGCCCTATCGGTGGGAGAAACAATGAGCAGTTCTTC. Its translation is CASSPIGGRNNEQFF.

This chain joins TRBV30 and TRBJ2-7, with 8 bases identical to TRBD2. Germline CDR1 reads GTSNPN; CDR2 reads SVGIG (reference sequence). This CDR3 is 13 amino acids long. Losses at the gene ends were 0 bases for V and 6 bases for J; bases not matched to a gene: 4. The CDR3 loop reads CAWSVRTSPEQYF. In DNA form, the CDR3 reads TGTGCCTGGAGTGTTAGGACTAGCCCCGAGCAGTACTTC.

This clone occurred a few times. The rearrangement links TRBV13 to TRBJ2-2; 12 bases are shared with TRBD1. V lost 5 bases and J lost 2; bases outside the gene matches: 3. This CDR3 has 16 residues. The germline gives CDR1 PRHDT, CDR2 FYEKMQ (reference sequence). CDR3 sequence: CASSTGTGGNTGELFF. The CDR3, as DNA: TGTGCCAGCAGCACTGGGACAGGGGGCAACACCGGGGAGCTGTTTTTT.

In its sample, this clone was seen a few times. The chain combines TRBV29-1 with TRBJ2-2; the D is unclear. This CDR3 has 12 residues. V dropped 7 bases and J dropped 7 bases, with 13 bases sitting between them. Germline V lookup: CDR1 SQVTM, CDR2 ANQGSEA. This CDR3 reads CSGGDGIGELFF. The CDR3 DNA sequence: TGCAGCGGAGGAGATGGGATCGGGGAGCTGTTTTTT.

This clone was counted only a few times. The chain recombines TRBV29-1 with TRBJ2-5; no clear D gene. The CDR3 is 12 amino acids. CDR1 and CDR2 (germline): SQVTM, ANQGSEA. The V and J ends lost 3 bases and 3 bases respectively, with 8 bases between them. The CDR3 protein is CSVEFGEETQYF. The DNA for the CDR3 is TGCAGCGTTGAGTTTGGGGAAGAGACCCAGTACTTC.

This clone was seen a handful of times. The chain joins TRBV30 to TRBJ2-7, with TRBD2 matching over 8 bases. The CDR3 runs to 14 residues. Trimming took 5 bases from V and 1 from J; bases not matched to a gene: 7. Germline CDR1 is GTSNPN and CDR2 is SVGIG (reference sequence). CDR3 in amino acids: CAWSSGSLSYEQYF. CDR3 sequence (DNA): TGTGCCTGGTCGAGCGGGAGTTTATCCTACGAGCAGTACTTC.

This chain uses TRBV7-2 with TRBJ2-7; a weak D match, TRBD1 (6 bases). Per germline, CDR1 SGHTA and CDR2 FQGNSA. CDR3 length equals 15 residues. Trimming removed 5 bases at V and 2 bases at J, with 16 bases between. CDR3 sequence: CASSVTRTAAYEQYF. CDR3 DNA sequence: TGTGCCAGCAGCGTTACCCGGACAGCCGCCTACGAGCAGTACTTC.

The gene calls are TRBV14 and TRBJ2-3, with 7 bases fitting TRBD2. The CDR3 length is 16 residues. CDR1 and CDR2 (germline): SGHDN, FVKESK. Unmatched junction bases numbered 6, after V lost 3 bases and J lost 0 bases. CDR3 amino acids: CASSHRLAASTDTQYF. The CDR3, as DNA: TGTGCCAGCAGCCACCGCCTAGCGGCTAGCACAGATACGCAGTATTTT.

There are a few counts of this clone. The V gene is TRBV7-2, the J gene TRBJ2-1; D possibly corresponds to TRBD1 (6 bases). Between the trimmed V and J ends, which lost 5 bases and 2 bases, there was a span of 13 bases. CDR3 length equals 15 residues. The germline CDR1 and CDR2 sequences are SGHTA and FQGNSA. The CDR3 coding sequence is TGTGCCAGCAGCCTCAGGGGCTCCCCCTACAATGAGCAGTTCTTC. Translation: CASSLRGSPYNEQFF.

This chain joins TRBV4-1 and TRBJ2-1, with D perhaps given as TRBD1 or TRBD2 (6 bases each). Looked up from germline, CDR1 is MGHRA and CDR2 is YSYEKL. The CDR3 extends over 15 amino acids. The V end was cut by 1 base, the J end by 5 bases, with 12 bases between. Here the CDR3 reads CASSQVGGPDNEQFF. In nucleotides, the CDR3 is TGCGCCAGCAGCCAAGTTGGGGGGCCTGACAATGAGCAGTTCTTC.

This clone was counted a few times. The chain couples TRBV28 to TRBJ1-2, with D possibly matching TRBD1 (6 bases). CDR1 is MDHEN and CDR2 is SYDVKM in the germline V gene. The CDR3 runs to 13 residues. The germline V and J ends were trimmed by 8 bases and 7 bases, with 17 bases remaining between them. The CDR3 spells CASSRTGYGGYTF. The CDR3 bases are TGTGCCAGCTCCCGCACAGGGTACGGTGGCTACACCTTC.

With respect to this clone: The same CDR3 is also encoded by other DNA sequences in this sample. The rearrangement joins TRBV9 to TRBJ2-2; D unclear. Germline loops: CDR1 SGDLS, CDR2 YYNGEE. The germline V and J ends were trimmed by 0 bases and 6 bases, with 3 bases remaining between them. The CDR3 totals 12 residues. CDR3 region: CASSVGPGELFF. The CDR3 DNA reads TGTGCCAGCAGCGTAGGGCCCGGGGAGCTGTTTTTT.

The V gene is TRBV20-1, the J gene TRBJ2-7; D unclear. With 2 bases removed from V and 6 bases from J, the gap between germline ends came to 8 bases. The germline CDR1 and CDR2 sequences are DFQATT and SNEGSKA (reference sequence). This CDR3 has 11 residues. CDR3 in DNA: TGCAGTGCTAGATTCGGTGGCGAGCAGTACGTC. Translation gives CSARFGGEQYV.

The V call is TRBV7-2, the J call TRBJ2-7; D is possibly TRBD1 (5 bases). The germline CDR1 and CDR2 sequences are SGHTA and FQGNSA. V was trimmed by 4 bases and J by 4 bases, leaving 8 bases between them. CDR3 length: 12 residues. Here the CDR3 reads CASSSYRYEQYF. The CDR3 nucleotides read TGTGCCAGCAGCTCCTACAGGTACGAGCAGTACTTC. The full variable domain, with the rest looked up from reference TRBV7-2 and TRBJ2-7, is GAGVSQSPSNKVTEKGKDVELRCDPISGHTALYWYRQSLGQGLEFLIYFQGNSAPDKSGLPSDRFSAERTGGSVSTLTIQRTQQEDSAVYLCASSSYRYEQYFGPGTRLTVT.

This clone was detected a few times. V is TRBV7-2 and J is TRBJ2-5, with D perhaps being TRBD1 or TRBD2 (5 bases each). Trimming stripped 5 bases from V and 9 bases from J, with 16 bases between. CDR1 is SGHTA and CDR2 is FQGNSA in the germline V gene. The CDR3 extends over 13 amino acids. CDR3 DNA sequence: TGTGCCAGCAGCCCCGGGACCGGACGGGCCCAGTACTTC. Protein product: CASSPGTGRAQYF. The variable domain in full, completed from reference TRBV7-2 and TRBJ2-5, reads GAGVSQSPSNKVTEKGKDVELRCDPISGHTALYWYRQSLGQGLEFLIYFQGNSAPDKSGLPSDRFSAERTGGSVSTLTIQRTQQEDSAVYLCASSPGTGRAQYFGPGTRLLVL.

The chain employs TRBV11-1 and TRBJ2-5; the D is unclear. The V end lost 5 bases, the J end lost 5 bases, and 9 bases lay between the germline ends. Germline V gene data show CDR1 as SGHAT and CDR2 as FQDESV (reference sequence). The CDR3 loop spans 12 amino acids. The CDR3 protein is CASSPTVETQYF. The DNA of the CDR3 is TGTGCCAGCAGCCCGACTGTTGAGACCCAGTACTTC.

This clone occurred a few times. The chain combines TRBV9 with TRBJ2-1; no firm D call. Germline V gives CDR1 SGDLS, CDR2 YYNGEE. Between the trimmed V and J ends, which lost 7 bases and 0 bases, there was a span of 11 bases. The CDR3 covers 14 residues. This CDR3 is CASSRLSSYNEQFF. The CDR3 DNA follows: TGTGCCAGCTCGCGCTTGAGCTCCTACAATGAGCAGTTCTTC.

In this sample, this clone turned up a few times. The chain's CDR3 is CASSPTGITQYF. CDR3 DNA: TGTGCCAGCAGCCCAACGGGCATAACGCAGTATTTT. The J gene is TRBJ2-3, the V gene TRBV7-2; D not resolved. The ends were cut back, 5 bases at V and 9 bases at J, with 12 bases in the middle. The CDR3 length is 12 residues. Germline V gene sequence: CDR1 SGHTA, CDR2 FQGNSA.

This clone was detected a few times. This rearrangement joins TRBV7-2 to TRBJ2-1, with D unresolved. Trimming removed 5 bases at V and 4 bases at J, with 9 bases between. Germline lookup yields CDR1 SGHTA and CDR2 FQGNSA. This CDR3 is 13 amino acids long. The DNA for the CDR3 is TGTGCCAGCAGCCCCAACGGGTACAATGAGCAGTTCTTC. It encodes CASSPNGYNEQFF.